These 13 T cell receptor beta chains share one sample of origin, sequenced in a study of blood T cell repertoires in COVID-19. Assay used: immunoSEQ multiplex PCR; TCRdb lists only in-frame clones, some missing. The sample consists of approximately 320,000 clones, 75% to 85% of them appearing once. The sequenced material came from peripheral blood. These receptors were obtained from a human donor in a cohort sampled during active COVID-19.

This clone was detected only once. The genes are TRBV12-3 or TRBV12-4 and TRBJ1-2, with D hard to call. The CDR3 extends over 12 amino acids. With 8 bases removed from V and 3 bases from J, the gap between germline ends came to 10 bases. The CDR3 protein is CASQVTHYGYTF. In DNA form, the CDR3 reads TGTGCCAGCCAGGTGACCCACTATGGCTACACCTTC.

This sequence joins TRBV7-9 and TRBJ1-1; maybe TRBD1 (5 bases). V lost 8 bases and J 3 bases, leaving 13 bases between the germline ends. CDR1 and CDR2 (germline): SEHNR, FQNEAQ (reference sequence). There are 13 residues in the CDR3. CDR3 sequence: CASRDRQYTEAFF. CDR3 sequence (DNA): TGTGCCAGCCGCGATAGACAGTACACTGAAGCTTTCTTT.

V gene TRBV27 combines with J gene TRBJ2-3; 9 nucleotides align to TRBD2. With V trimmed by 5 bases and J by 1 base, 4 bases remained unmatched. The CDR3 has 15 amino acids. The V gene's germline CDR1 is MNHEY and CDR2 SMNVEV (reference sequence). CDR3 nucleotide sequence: TGTGCCAGCAGTGCTTCTAGCGGGGGCACAGATACGCAGTATTTT. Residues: CASSASSGGTDTQYF.

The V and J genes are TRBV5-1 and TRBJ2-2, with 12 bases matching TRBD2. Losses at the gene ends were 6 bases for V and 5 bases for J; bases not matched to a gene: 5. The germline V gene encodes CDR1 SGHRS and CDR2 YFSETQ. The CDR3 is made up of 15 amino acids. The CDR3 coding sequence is TGCGCCAGCACCCTACTAGCGGGGGGTACCGGGGAGCTGTTTTTT. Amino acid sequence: CASTLLAGGTGELFF. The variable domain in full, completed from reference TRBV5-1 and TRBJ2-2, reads KAGVTQTPRYLIKTRGQQVTLSCSPISGHRSVSWYQQTPGQGLQFLFEYFSETQRNKGNFPGRFSGRQFSNSRSEMNVSTLELGDSALYLCASTLLAGGTGELFFGEGSRLTVL.

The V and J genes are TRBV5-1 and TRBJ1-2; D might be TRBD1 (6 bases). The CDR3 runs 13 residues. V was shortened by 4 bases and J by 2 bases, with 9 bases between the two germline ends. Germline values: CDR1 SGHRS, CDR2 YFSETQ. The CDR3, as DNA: TGCGCCAGCAGCCCAGACAGGAACTATGGCTACACCTTC. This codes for CASSPDRNYGYTF.

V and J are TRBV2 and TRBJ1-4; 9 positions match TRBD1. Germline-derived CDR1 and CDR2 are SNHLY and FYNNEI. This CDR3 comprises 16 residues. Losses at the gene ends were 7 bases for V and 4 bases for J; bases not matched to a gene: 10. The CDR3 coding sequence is TGTGCCAGCACGACGAGGGACAGGGACCATAATGAAAAACTGTTTTTT. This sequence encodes CASTTRDRDHNEKLFF.

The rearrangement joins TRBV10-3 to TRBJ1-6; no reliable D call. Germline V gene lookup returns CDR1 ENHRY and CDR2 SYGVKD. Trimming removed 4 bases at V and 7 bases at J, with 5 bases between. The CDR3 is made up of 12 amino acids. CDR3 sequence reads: CAISAGNSPLHF. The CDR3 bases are TGTGCCATCAGTGCGGGAAATTCACCCCTCCACTTT.

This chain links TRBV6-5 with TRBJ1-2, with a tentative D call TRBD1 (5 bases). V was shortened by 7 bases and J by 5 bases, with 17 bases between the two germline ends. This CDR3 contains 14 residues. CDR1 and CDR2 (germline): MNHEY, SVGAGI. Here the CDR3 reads CASILRGGGYGYTF. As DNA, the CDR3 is TGTGCCAGCATCTTGCGTGGGGGAGGTTATGGCTACACCTTC.

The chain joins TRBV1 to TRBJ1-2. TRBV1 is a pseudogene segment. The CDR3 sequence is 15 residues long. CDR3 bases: TGCACCAGCAGCCAAGAAGGCTCCGGGTTCGGTTGCTACACCTTC. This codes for CTSSQEGSGFGCYTF.

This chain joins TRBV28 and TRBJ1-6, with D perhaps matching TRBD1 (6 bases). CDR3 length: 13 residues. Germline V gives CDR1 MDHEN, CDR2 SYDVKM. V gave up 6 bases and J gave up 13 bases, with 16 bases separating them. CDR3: CASRPTGLGPLHF. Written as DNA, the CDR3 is TGTGCCAGCAGGCCCACAGGGCTTGGCCCCCTCCACTTT.

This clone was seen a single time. CDR3 nucleotides: TGTGCCACCAGTGAAAATCGCGTCCGCACAGATACGCAGTATTTT. Its translation: CATSENRVRTDTQYF. V and J are TRBV24-1 and TRBJ2-3; no clear D. The CDR3 contains 15 residues. The V and J ends lost 4 bases and 1 base respectively, with 11 bases between them. Germline-derived CDR1 and CDR2 are KGHDR and SFDVKD.

CDR3 region: CASRGGTISLGELFF. The CDR3 DNA reads as TGTGCCAGTAGAGGAGGGACCATCTCCCTCGGGGAGCTGTTTTTT. The rearrangement links TRBV19 to TRBJ2-2; possibly TRBD2 for D (6 bases). Germline values: CDR1 LNHDA, CDR2 SQIVND (reference sequence). This CDR3 is 15 amino acids long. V was pared by 6 bases and J by 7 bases, with 18 bases between.

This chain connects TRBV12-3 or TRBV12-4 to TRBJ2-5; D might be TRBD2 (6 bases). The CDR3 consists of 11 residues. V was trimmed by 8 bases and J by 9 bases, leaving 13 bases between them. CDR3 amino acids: CASRGGKAQYF. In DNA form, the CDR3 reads TGTGCCAGCCGTGGGGGGAAGGCCCAGTACTTC.